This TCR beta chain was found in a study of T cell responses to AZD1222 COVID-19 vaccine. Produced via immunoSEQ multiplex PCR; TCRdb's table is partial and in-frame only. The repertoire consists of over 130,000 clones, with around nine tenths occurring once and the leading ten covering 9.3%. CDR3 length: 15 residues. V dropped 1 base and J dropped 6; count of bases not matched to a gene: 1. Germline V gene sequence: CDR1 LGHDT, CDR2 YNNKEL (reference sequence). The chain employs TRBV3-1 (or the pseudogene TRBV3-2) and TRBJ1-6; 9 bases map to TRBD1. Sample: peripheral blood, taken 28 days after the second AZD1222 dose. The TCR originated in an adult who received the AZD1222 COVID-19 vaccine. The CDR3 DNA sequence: TGTGCCAGCAGCCAAGGGACAGGGGTTAATTCACCCCTCCACTTT. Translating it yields CASSQGTGVNSPLHF.